The sample holds many counts of the clone carrying this TCR beta chain. Antigen unknown. The library came from three nested PCR rounds adapted from ARM-PCR protocols. TCRdb analysed the multiplex PCR reads with MiXCR anew, one entry per CDR3 protein. The sample yields some 80,000 distinct CDR3 sequences, around 80% seen once. The data stem from a study of tumor and adjacent non-tumor tissue in lung cancer. Study information: Patients were aged roughly 30 to 76, about 10 men and about 5 women, stage I to III.

Study outcomes and limitations: Tumor repertoires had a smaller top 100 clone share than normal lung. Shorter survival was associated with higher TCR diversity in tumors.

The template was RNA from unsorted bulk tissue. Distant lung tissue was collected more than 3 cm away from the tumor edge. This CDR3 has 15 amino acids. V was pared by 5 bases and J by 3 bases, with 19 bases between. Germline V gene lookup returns CDR1 DFQATT and CDR2 SNEGSKA (reference sequence). The receptor was isolated from a man aged 55 to 69 with non-small cell lung cancer. The specimen sequenced was distant non-tumor lung tissue. The V and J genes are TRBV20-1 and TRBJ1-2; D is undetermined. The CDR3 bases are TGCAGTGCTCCTCCCAGGATTAACCATGACTATGGCTACACCTTC. This translates into CSAPPRINHDYGYTF.